The 27 T cell receptor beta chains below were found in one sample sequenced in a study of cytomegalovirus exposure and HLA in healthy donors. PCR was performed using 60 Vbeta and 13 Jbeta primers. Sequenced by immunoSEQ multiplex PCR; TCRdb stores in-frame clones only, minus some. The repertoire holds about 180,000 clones, with about three quarters as singletons. What was sequenced was PBMCs. The receptor set was obtained from a female donor in good health and CMV-seronegative.

This clone was recorded only once. This chain connects TRBV2 to TRBJ2-7; D is possibly TRBD1 (5 bases). The germline V gene has CDR1 SNHLY and CDR2 FYNNEI. The V end lost 7 bases, the J end lost 2 bases, and 9 bases lay between the germline ends. This CDR3 has 12 residues. The DNA of the CDR3 is TGTGCCAGCAAGATCAGGGCCTACGAGCAGTACTTC. This sequence encodes CASKIRAYEQYF.

The V call is TRBV7-2, the J call TRBJ2-7; 7 bases map to TRBD2. Germline-derived CDR1 and CDR2 are SGHTA and FQGNSA. The CDR3 totals 13 residues. V was clipped by 4 bases and J by 2 bases; unmatched bases: 2. Here the CDR3 reads CASSWGGAYEQYF. CDR3 DNA sequence: TGTGCCAGCAGCTGGGGGGGAGCCTACGAGCAGTACTTC.

This clone has more than one count but fewer than ten. The chain carries TRBV2 and TRBJ2-5, with TRBD1 as a possible D gene (5 bases). TRBJ2-7 matches the DNA end more closely, so the J call is doubtful. Per germline, CDR1 SNHLY and CDR2 FYNNEI. There are 14 residues in the CDR3. This CDR3 reads CASRVQALSYEQYF. CDR3 coding DNA: TGTGCCAGCAGGGTACAGGCCCTCTCCTACGAGCAGTACTTC.

In its sample, this clone was seen a few times. The rearrangement joins TRBV4-1 to TRBJ2-7; D is unclear. The CDR3 has 13 residues. Trimming cost V 5 bases and J 2 bases, with 10 bases left between them. Germline V CDR1 and CDR2: MGHRA, YSYEKL. CDR3 residues: CASSSTEAYEQYF. As DNA, the CDR3 is TGCGCCAGCAGCTCTACAGAAGCCTACGAGCAGTACTTC.

This clone was counted a single time. The V gene is TRBV27, the J gene TRBJ1-2; D may be TRBD1 (6 bases). CDR3 length: 15 amino acids. The V end was cut by 6 bases, the J end by 4 bases, with 18 bases between. Looked up from germline, CDR1 is MNHEY and CDR2 is SMNVEV (reference sequence). Here the CDR3 DNA reads TGTGCCAGCAGGGGCACAGGGTCCCGCTTCTATGGCTACACCTTC. Encoded protein: CASRGTGSRFYGYTF.

The chain recombines TRBV21-1 with TRBJ2-7; TRBD2, the D gene given by the table, was not confirmed from the DNA. TRBV21-1 is reported as a pseudogene. The CDR3 extends over 15 amino acids. The CDR3 loop reads CASSNSNGRPYEQYF. As DNA, the CDR3 is TGTGCCAGCAGCAACTCTAACGGGAGACCCTACGAGCAGTACTTC.

CDR3 sequence: CASNRDSYEQYF. The CDR3 DNA reads as TGTGCCAGCAACCGGGACTCCTACGAGCAGTACTTC. The V call is TRBV6-1, the J call TRBJ2-7, with D possibly being TRBD2 (5 bases). CDR1 and CDR2 from the germline V gene are MNHNS and SASEGT. V shed 7 bases and J shed 0 bases, with 7 bases lying between them. The CDR3 sequence is 12 residues long.

V gene TRBV20-1 combines with J gene TRBJ2-1, with D unresolved. CDR3 size: 11 residues. From germline, CDR1 is DFQATT and CDR2 SNEGSKA (reference sequence). With 5 bases removed from V and 10 bases from J, the gap between germline ends came to 12 bases. CDR3: CSALHPGEQFF. For the CDR3, the DNA is TGCAGTGCTCTGCACCCCGGGGAGCAGTTCTTC.

V usage is TRBV14 and J usage is TRBJ1-2; D perhaps matches TRBD1 (6 bases). The germline V gene has CDR1 SGHDN and CDR2 FVKESK. The CDR3 spans 13 residues. V lost 0 bases and J lost 8, with 10 bases in between. The CDR3 loop reads CASSQDSGVGYTF. Written as DNA, the CDR3 is TGTGCCAGCAGCCAAGATTCAGGGGTGGGCTACACCTTC.

The J gene is TRBJ2-7, the V gene TRBV4-1; maybe TRBD2 (5 bases). This CDR3 region has 15 residues. Germline V gene lookup returns CDR1 MGHRA and CDR2 YSYEKL. V was trimmed by 0 bases and J by 2 bases, leaving 11 bases between them. CDR3 residues: CASSQDDEGAYEQYF. DNA for the CDR3: TGCGCCAGCAGCCAAGATGACGAGGGAGCCTACGAGCAGTACTTC.

CDR3 sequence (DNA): TGTGCCATCAAGAGTGGGGGGGGGATCCACGAGCAGTACTTC. This translates into CAIKSGGGIHEQYF. V gene TRBV10-3 combines with J gene TRBJ2-7; 7 bases fit TRBD2. The V and J ends lost 7 bases and 5 bases, in that order; junction bases with no gene match: 11. This CDR3 has 14 residues. Germline V gene lookup returns CDR1 ENHRY and CDR2 SYGVKD.

This chain connects TRBV27 to TRBJ2-1, with TRBD1 identical over 7 bases. This CDR3 contains 16 residues. J gave up 2 bases and V 4 bases, and 8 bases lay outside the gene matches. Germline V gene sequence: CDR1 MNHEY, CDR2 SMNVEV (reference sequence). CDR3 nucleotide sequence: TGTGCCAGCAGTTCCCCGGGACAGCTTACCTACAATGAGCAGTTCTTC. Residues: CASSSPGQLTYNEQFF.

The V call is TRBV6-5, the J call TRBJ1-2, with D possibly being TRBD1 (6 bases). The CDR3 runs 14 residues. The germline V gene has CDR1 MNHEY and CDR2 SVGAGI. V lost 6 bases and J 5 bases, leaving 16 bases between the germline ends. For the CDR3, the DNA is TGTGCCAGCAGCCAAAGGCAGGGGTTTTATGGCTACACCTTC. This sequence encodes CASSQRQGFYGYTF.

A few counts support this clone. The J gene is TRBJ1-2, the V gene TRBV6-4, with D unclear. This CDR3 contains 15 residues. V was trimmed by 6 bases and J by 5 bases, leaving 19 bases between them. Germline V lookup: CDR1 MRHNA, CDR2 SNTAGT. The chain's CDR3 is CASRATPGGGYGYTF. DNA of the CDR3: TGTGCCAGCAGGGCCACTCCAGGAGGAGGGTATGGCTACACCTTC.

CDR3 residues: CATQGGNVGKLFF. The CDR3 DNA reads as TGTGCCACCCAGGGGGGTAATGTCGGAAAACTGTTTTTT. V and J are TRBV10-3 and TRBJ1-4; 7 nucleotides agree with TRBD1. This CDR3 contains 13 residues. Germline V gives CDR1 ENHRY, CDR2 SYGVKD. V was pared by 10 bases and J by 10 bases, with 12 bases of the junction left unmatched.

V gene TRBV6-6 combines with J gene TRBJ1-1, with D maybe TRBD1 (6 bases). This CDR3 contains 15 residues. Per germline, CDR1 MNHNY and CDR2 SVGAGI (reference sequence). Trimming pared 2 bases from V and 0 bases from J, leaving 10 bases between. The CDR3 reads CASSYRRQVNTEAFF. DNA of the CDR3: TGTGCCAGCAGTTACCGAAGACAGGTGAACACTGAAGCTTTCTTT.

The chain joins TRBV6-5 to TRBJ1-1, with a possible D match to TRBD1 (5 bases). The V and J ends lost 4 bases and 8 bases respectively, with 8 bases between them. Germline V gives CDR1 MNHEY, CDR2 SVGAGI. This CDR3 region has 11 residues. Here the CDR3 reads CASSSQGEAFF. CDR3 bases: TGTGCCAGCAGTTCGCAGGGAGAAGCTTTCTTT.

This chain joins TRBV19 and TRBJ2-7; D is perhaps TRBD1 (5 bases). This CDR3 contains 13 residues. V lost 8 bases and J 2 bases, leaving 13 bases between the germline ends. Germline V gene data show CDR1 as LNHDA and CDR2 as SQIVND (reference sequence). The CDR3 sequence: CASARAGPYEQYF. CDR3 DNA sequence: TGTGCCAGTGCCCGGGCAGGGCCCTACGAGCAGTACTTC.

This sequence joins TRBV19 and TRBJ1-5; D is undetermined. This CDR3 has 14 residues. Germline-derived CDR1 and CDR2 are LNHDA and SQIVND (reference sequence). V was shortened by 5 bases and J by 2 bases, with 10 bases between the two germline ends. CDR3 in DNA: TGTGCCAGTAGTGCGGGGTTGGGCAATCAGCCCCAGCATTTT. As protein: CASSAGLGNQPQHF.

The CDR3 protein is CASSPETNRAGNTIYF. In DNA form, the CDR3 reads TGTGCCAGCAGCCCGGAGACCAACAGGGCAGGAAACACCATATATTTT. This sequence joins TRBV7-9 and TRBJ1-3; D possibly corresponds to TRBD1 (6 bases). Trimming cost V 5 bases and J 4 bases, with 18 bases left between them. Germline CDR1 SEHNR, CDR2 FQNEAQ (reference sequence). The length of the CDR3 is 16 residues. The full variable domain, rest sourced from reference TRBV7-9 and TRBJ1-3, is DTGVSQNPRHKITKRGQNVTFRCDPISEHNRLYWYRQTLGQGPEFLTYFQNEAQLEKSRLLSDRFSAERPKGSFSTLEIQRTEQGDSAMYLCASSPETNRAGNTIYFGEGSWLTVV.

The chain links TRBV5-4 to TRBJ2-2; TRBD2 matches at 11 bases. The CDR3 consists of 15 residues. V lost 5 bases and J lost 0; bases outside the gene matches: 0. Looked up from germline, CDR1 is SGHNT and CDR2 is YYREEE (reference sequence). CDR3 bases: TGTGCCAGCAGTAGCGGGAGGGCGAACACCGGGGAGCTGTTTTTT. It codes for CASSSGRANTGELFF.

The J gene is TRBJ1-5, the V gene TRBV6-6; 12 bases map to TRBD1. V shed 7 bases and J 8 bases; nucleotides not matched to a gene: 9. This CDR3 comprises 15 residues. Germline lookup yields CDR1 MNHNY and CDR2 SVGAGI (reference sequence). The CDR3 nucleotides read TGTGCCAGCACCGGGACAGGGGGCTCCGGTAAGCCCCAGCATTTT. This codes for CASTGTGGSGKPQHF.

This clone was recorded a few times. V usage is TRBV5-6 and J usage is TRBJ1-2, with D tentatively TRBD1 (6 bases). V was cut by 6 bases and J by 4 bases, with 16 bases left in between. Germline CDR1 is SGHDT and CDR2 is YYEEEE. The CDR3 runs 14 residues. The CDR3 loop reads CASTRGGNRYGYTF. The CDR3 DNA follows: TGTGCCAGCACCCGGGGGGGCAACCGCTATGGCTACACCTTC.

CDR3 sequence: CASSFETGQQFF. The DNA for the CDR3 is TGCGCCAGCAGCTTCGAGACAGGGCAGCAGTTCTTC. The chain has TRBV5-1 and TRBJ2-1; TRBD1 matches 7 bases. The CDR3 extends over 12 amino acids. Germline V gives CDR1 SGHRS, CDR2 YFSETQ. The ends lost 2 bases at V and 11 bases at J; junction bases unmatched: 4.

This clone appeared a few times. V usage is TRBV11-2 and J usage is TRBJ2-7; a weak D match, TRBD1 (7 bases). The CDR3 extends over 15 amino acids. The germline V and J ends were trimmed by 1 base and 3 bases, with 13 bases remaining between them. Germline CDR1 and CDR2: SGHAT and FQNNGV. CDR3 amino acids: CASSLAGDSYYEQYF. CDR3 DNA: TGTGCCAGCAGCTTAGCGGGGGACAGTTACTACGAGCAGTACTTC.

This chain connects TRBV7-9 to TRBJ1-3; TRBD1 matches 7 bases. This CDR3 has 16 residues. Looked up from germline, CDR1 is SEHNR and CDR2 is FQNEAQ (reference sequence). J gave up 4 bases and V 5 bases, and 11 bases lay outside the gene matches. The CDR3 sequence is CASSANRGTGGNTIYF. The CDR3, as DNA: TGTGCCAGCAGCGCCAACAGGGGTACGGGAGGAAACACCATATATTTT.

The chain couples TRBV11-2 to TRBJ2-7, with D maybe TRBD2 (6 bases). This CDR3 is built from 15 residues. The V and J ends lost 2 bases and 0 bases respectively, with 11 bases between them. CDR1 and CDR2 from the germline V gene are SGHAT and FQNNGV. The CDR3 here is CASSLTSPFSYEQYF. CDR3 in DNA: TGTGCCAGCAGCTTAACTAGCCCCTTCTCCTACGAGCAGTACTTC.